This TCR beta chain was found in a study of shared clonotypes between healthy human individuals. Naive-designated CD8 cells lacked CD45RO, were positively enriched for CCR7, and omitted terminally differentiated effector memory CD45RA+ cells. Adults of Caucasian background living in Nashville, Tennessee made up all donors. The germline gives CDR1 MGHRA, CDR2 YSYEKL. Trimming removed 4 bases from V and 2 bases from J, with 12 bases in between. The CDR3 runs to 15 residues. Of note for this clone: Its antigen remains unidentified.

General study findings and limits: Against clonotypes common to all four donors, non-shared ones had lower generation probabilities.

Template for every sorted-subset replicate PCR totaled around 200 ng DNA, around 33,000 T cell genomes. In the authors' methods: Filtering was not the same, since immunoSEQ gave junction-only sequences without quality scores. TCRdb keeps only in-frame clones here, not all; method: immunoSEQ multiplex PCR. V and J calls and clone size are copied from that table; D and trimming were computed from the DNA. This table has around 1,900,000 clones, around 95% appearing once. This TCR was recovered from a young man in good health. Some clones in this sample may be carry-over from other donors' samples. The sequenced sample consisted of naive CD8+ T cells from PBMCs. The chain is built from TRBV4-1 and TRBJ1-5; D is undetermined. As DNA, the CDR3 is TGCGCCAGCAGCCCACCCGTCCGGGGCAATCAGCCCCAGCATTTT. It encodes CASSPPVRGNQPQHF.